A selection of T cell receptor beta chains follows, all from one sample in a study of T-cell reconstitution after alpha-beta-depleted transplantation in children. Each CDR3 protein gets one entry after TCRdb re-called the PCR reads with MiXCR. The sample consists of 210,000 or so distinct CDR3 sequences, roughly 10% of them appearing once. Here the sequenced sample was PBMCs from the stem cell graft donor, taken from the stem cell graft. The receptors derive from a human donor who donated a stem cell graft to a child with acute lymphoblastic leukemia. Both conserved end residues are part of each CDR3. The D gene is left open where the match is weak. Clone size is shown for a subset of rows, as once, few, many or a class of expanded clone.

many,-,TRBJ2-7,TRBV7-9,TGTGCCAGCAGCTTAGTGTCACTAGGAAACTACGAGCAGTACTTC,CASSLVSLGNYEQYF
-,-,TRBJ2-5,TRBV6-1,TGTGCCAGCAAACATGCCCCTAGCCGGGGCCGTCGGGAGACCCAGTACTTC,CASKHAPSRGRRETQYF
few,-,TRBJ1-2,TRBV25-1,TGTGCCAGCAGTGATATCATGGGGGTTGGCTACACCTTC,CASSDIMGVGYTF
-,TRBD1,TRBJ2-7,TRBV5-1,TGCGCCAGCAGTCCCCCCCTCCCGGACAGGGGAGATGCCTACGAGCAGTACTTC,CASSPPLPDRGDAYEQYF
few,-,TRBJ1-5,TRBV18,TGTGCCAGCTCACCATACCGGTCCGACAATCAGCCCCAGCATTTT,CASSPYRSDNQPQHF
-,-,TRBJ2-2,TRBV3-1,TGTGCCAGCAGCTCATCTAGCGCGAACACCGGGGAGCTGTTTTTT,CASSSSSANTGELFF
-,-,TRBJ2-7,TRBV7-2,TGTGCCAGCAGCTTAGGGACTGGGGGGGCTGCGAGCTACGAGCAGTACTTC,CASSLGTGGAASYEQYF
few,-,TRBJ1-1,TRBV6-5,TGTGCCAGCAGTTACTCGATCAGGGGAACTGAAGCTTTCTTT,CASSYSIRGTEAFF
-,TRBD1,TRBJ2-5,TRBV5-1,TGCGCCAGCAGCATCGGACAGGGCAAAGAGACCCAGTACTTC,CASSIGQGKETQYF
many,-,TRBJ2-7,TRBV9,TGTGCCAGCAGCGCCGCCCGTGGGCAGGGACCTTACGAGCAGTACTTC,CASSAARGQGPYEQYF
-,TRBD1,TRBJ2-2,TRBV5-1,TGCGCCAGCAGCTTAAACAGGGGTGATACCGGGTATCTGTTTTTT,CASSLNRGDTGYLFF
many,-,TRBJ1-1,TRBV7-6,TGTGCCAGCAGCGTGGGGACACTGAACACTGAAGCTTTCTTT,CASSVGTLNTEAFF
many,-,TRBJ2-3,TRBV5-4,TGTGCCAGCAGCTTGATCGTTCTAGCAGAGGCAGATACGCAGTATTTT,CASSLIVLAEADTQYF
-,-,TRBJ1-5,TRBV6-2/TRBV6-3,TGTGCCAGCATGAGGGGCAATCAGCCCCAGCATTTT,CASMRGNQPQHF
-,-,TRBJ2-1,TRBV10-1,TGCGCCAGCAGTGAACCCGACCGCTCCAATGAGCAGTTCTTC,CASSEPDRSNEQFF
few,TRBD1,TRBJ2-7,TRBV12-3/TRBV12-4,TGTGCCAGCACCTTGGGACAGGGTGTCGAGCAGTACTTC,CASTLGQGVEQYF
-,-,TRBJ2-4,TRBV20-1,TGCAGTGCTTCACGCACGGGGGACTCGAACCGAATTCAGTACTTC,CSASRTGDSNRIQYF
-,-,TRBJ1-3,TRBV7-2,TGTGCCAGCAGCCCCATGGCGGGGGGGAGCTCTGGAAACACCATATATTTT,CASSPMAGGSSGNTIYF
-,-,TRBJ1-4,TRBV6-5,TGTGCCAGCAGTTACCTGGGCGGAACTAATGAAAAACTGTTTTTT,CASSYLGGTNEKLFF
many,TRBD1,TRBJ2-2,TRBV20-1,TGCAGTGCTAGAGATGGGAACAGGGGGCTGAGTACCGGGGAGCTGTTTTTT,CSARDGNRGLSTGELFF
many,-,TRBJ2-5,TRBV3-1,TGTGCCAGCAGCCAATTCACGGTCGACGAGACCCAGTACTTC,CASSQFTVDETQYF
few,-,TRBJ1-1,TRBV5-1,TGCGCCAGCAGCGTCGCCCTGCTTAAGGGAAAGAACACTGAAGCTTTCTTT,CASSVALLKGKNTEAFF
-,-,TRBJ1-1,TRBV7-6,TGTGCCAGCAGCGGAGGGGGTGAAGCTTTCTTT,CASSGGGEAFF
few,TRBD1,TRBJ1-1,TRBV20-1,TGCAGTGCGAATCGACAGGGGATTGAAGCTTTCTTT,CSANRQGIEAFF
few,-,TRBJ2-7,TRBV7-2,TGTGCCAGCAGCTTAGAGGGGGGGCCGAGCTCCTACGAGCAGTACTTC,CASSLEGGPSSYEQYF
many,TRBD1,TRBJ2-1,TRBV29-1,TGCAGCGTTGAAACCGCGACAGGGAACGAGCAGTTCTTC,CSVETATGNEQFF
-,TRBD2,TRBJ2-2,TRBV4-1,TGCGCCAGCAGCCAAGTTGTAAAGCGGCGGGGGGAGAAGAACACCGGGGAGCTGTTTTTT,CASSQVVKRRGEKNTGELFF
-,-,TRBJ1-2,TRBV7-9,TGTGCCAGCAGCCCTGGGGGCTCGGGCGATGGCTACACCTTC,CASSPGGSGDGYTF
-,TRBD1,TRBJ2-7,TRBV6-1,TGTGCCGGAAGAGAGGACAGGGGGGTGTACGAGCAGTACTTC,CAGREDRGVYEQYF
-,TRBD1,TRBJ1-5,TRBV20-1,TGCAGTGCTACATTGCCCGGGACAGGGGTGTCAAATCAGCCCCAGCATTTT,CSATLPGTGVSNQPQHF
few,-,TRBJ1-1,TRBV27,TGTGCCAGCAGTTTCGAGGGGCGAAACACTGAAGCTTTCTTT,CASSFEGRNTEAFF
-,-,TRBJ2-7,TRBV7-9,TGTGCCAGCAGCTTGTTCACCTACGAGCAGTACTTC,CASSLFTYEQYF
many,TRBD1,TRBJ1-1,TRBV28,TGTGCCAGCAGCTGGCGACCGACAGGGCTCACTGAAGCTTTCTTT,CASSWRPTGLTEAFF
-,-,TRBJ1-2,TRBV6-5,TGTGCCAGCAGTTCGCTCGGAGGCAACTATGGCTACACCTTC,CASSSLGGNYGYTF
-,TRBD1,TRBJ2-1,TRBV5-1,TGCGCCAGCAGCAATAGACAGGGGATTTCCTACAATGAGCAGTTCTTC,CASSNRQGISYNEQFF
-,TRBD1,TRBJ2-3,TRBV5-1,TGCGCCAGCAGCTCCGGGACAGCTAGCACAGATACGCAGTATTTT,CASSSGTASTDTQYF
few,TRBD1,TRBJ1-5,TRBV7-9,TGTGCCAGCAGTTCGGACAGGGTCCCTTTCTATAGCAATCAGCCCCAGCATTTT,CASSSDRVPFYSNQPQHF